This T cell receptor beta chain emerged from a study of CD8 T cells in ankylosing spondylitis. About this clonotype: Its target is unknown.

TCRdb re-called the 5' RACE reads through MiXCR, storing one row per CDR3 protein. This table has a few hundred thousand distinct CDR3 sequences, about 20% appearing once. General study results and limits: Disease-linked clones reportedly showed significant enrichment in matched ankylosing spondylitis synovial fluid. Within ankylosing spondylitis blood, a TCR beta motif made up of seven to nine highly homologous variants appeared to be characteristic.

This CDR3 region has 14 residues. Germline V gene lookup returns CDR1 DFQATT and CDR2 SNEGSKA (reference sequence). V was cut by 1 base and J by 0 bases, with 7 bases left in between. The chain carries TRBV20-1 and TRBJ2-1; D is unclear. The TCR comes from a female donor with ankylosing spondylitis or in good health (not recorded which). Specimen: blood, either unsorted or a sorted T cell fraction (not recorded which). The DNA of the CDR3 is TGCAGTGCTAGAGTAAGAAGCTCCTACAATGAGCAGTTCTTC. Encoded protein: CSARVRSSYNEQFF.